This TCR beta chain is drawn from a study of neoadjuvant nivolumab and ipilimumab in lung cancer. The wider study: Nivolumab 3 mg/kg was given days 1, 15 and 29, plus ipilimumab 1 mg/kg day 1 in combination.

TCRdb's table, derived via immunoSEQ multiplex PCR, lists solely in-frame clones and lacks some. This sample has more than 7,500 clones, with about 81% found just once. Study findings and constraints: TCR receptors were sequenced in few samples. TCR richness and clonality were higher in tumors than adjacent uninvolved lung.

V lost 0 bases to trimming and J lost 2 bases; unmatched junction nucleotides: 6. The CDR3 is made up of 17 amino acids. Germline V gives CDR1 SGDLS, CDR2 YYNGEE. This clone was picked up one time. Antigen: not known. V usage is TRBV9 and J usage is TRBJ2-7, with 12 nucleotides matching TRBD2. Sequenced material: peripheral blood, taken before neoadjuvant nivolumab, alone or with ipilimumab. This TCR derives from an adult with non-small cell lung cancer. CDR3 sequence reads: CASSVGPRTSGAYEQYF. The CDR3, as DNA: TGTGCCAGCAGCGTAGGCCCCCGGACTAGCGGGGCCTACGAGCAGTACTTC. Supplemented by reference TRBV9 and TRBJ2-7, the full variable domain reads DSGVTQTPKHLITATGQRVTLRCSPRSGDLSVYWYQQSLDQGLQFLIQYYNGEERAKGNILERFSAQQFPDLHSELNLSSLELGDSALYFCASSVGPRTSGAYEQYFGPGTRLTVT.